This is a list of T cell receptor beta chains from one sample in a study of blood T cell repertoires in COVID-19. Measured with immunoSEQ multiplex PCR; TCRdb has only the in-frame clones, and not every one. The sample yields 75,000 to 95,000 clones, about 88% seen once. Sequencing used peripheral blood. The receptors derive from a woman older than 75 with acute or convalescent COVID-19. CDR3s include the opening cysteine and the closing phenylalanine or tryptophan. D genes are given only for firm matches. Some rows have no size entry. The others give once, few or many, or a class for an expanded clone.

V gene	D gene	J gene	clone size	CDR3 DNA	CDR3 protein
TRBV5-1	TRBD2	TRBJ2-1	NA	TGCGCCAGCAGCTTCACTAGCGGGAGCATCAATGAGCAGTTCTTC	CASSFTSGSINEQFF
TRBV13	TRBD1	TRBJ2-2	NA	TGTGCCAGCAGCCCGCGGGACAGGGGGCCCAGATTGAACACCGGGGAGCTGTTTTTT	CASSPRDRGPRLNTGELFF
TRBV6-5	NA	TRBJ1-2	NA	TGTGCCAGCAACGAGATGAGCCTTCTCTATGGCTACACCTTC	CASNEMSLLYGYTF
TRBV4-3	TRBD1	TRBJ1-4	NA	TGCGCCAGCAGCCAGTCTATTCGGGGACAGAAGATACTGTTTTTT	CASSQSIRGQKILFF
TRBV28	TRBD1	TRBJ2-5	NA	TGTGCCAGCAGGCCGGGACAGGGGTTTCTCCAAGAGACCCAGTACTTC	CASRPGQGFLQETQYF
TRBV11-3	NA	TRBJ2-1	NA	TGTGCCAGCAGCGCAGGACAGAACTACAATGAGCAGTTCTTC	CASSAGQNYNEQFF
TRBV28	NA	TRBJ2-3	NA	TGTGCCAGCAGTTTTCAGTTCATGGTCTCAGATACGCAGTATTTT	CASSFQFMVSDTQYF
TRBV7-2	NA	TRBJ2-7	NA	TGTGCCAGCAGCTTAGTCTTGGGCAGCTACGAGCAGTACTTC	CASSLVLGSYEQYF
TRBV3-1/TRBV3-2	NA	TRBJ1-6	NA	TGTGTCAGCAGCCAAGATTTTCAGGGAACTTCACCCCTCCACTTT	CVSSQDFQGTSPLHF
TRBV30	NA	TRBJ1-4	NA	TGTGCCTGGACCCCGACGGACTTCTTTAATGAAAAACTGTTTTTT	CAWTPTDFFNEKLFF
TRBV19	TRBD2	TRBJ2-2	NA	TGTGCCAGTAGAGAAAGGCTGACTAGCGGGAGGAGGACGGCCGGGGAGCTGTTTTTT	CASRERLTSGRRTAGELFF
TRBV9	NA	TRBJ1-3	NA	TGTGCCAGCAGCGTAGACACAGCTGGAAACACCATATATTTT	CASSVDTAGNTIYF
TRBV11-1	NA	TRBJ1-3	NA	TGTGCCAGCAGCTCGCGGGGAGAAGGAAACACCATATATTTT	CASSSRGEGNTIYF
TRBV28	TRBD1	TRBJ1-5	NA	TGTGCCAGCAGATTAAGCAGACAGGGGGCAGTTCAGCCCCAGCATTTT	CASRLSRQGAVQPQHF
TRBV27	TRBD1	TRBJ1-4	NA	TGTGCCAGCAGAAACAGGGGGACTAATGAAAAACTGTTTTTT	CASRNRGTNEKLFF
TRBV28	NA	TRBJ1-1	NA	TGTGCCAGCAATTGGGGGACTAACACTGAAGCTTTCTTT	CASNWGTNTEAFF
TRBV5-4	NA	TRBJ2-7	once	TGTGCCAGCAGCTTGGCCAGGACTGGAACCTACGAGCAGTACTTC	CASSLARTGTYEQYF
TRBV4-3	TRBD2	TRBJ2-7	NA	TGCGCCAGCAGCCAAGATTACGGCGGGAGCTACGAGCAGTACTTC	CASSQDYGGSYEQYF
TRBV3-1/TRBV3-2	TRBD2	TRBJ2-3	NA	TGTGCCAGCAGCCAAGGAGCGGGGGCCAATACAGATACGCAGTATTTT	CASSQGAGANTDTQYF
TRBV29-1	TRBD1	TRBJ1-2	NA	TGCAGCGTTGGTGTCAGGGGGAACTATGGCTACACCTTC	CSVGVRGNYGYTF
TRBV11-1	NA	TRBJ2-7	NA	TGTGCCAGCAGCGTAGCCGGAGCGGAGGGTACCTACGAGCAGTACTTC	CASSVAGAEGTYEQYF
TRBV7-2	TRBD2	TRBJ2-5	NA	TGTGCCAGCAGCTTAGGGTCGGGACTAGCGGCGGGGGAGACCCAGTACTTC	CASSLGSGLAAGETQYF
TRBV10-3	NA	TRBJ2-7	NA	TGTGCCATCAGTGAGTCTTATAGCTCCTACGAGCAGTACTTC	CAISESYSSYEQYF
TRBV3-1/TRBV3-2	TRBD1	TRBJ2-3	NA	TGTGCCAGCAGCTTACAGGGGTTTCGCTCAGATACGCAGTATTTT	CASSLQGFRSDTQYF
TRBV7-2	NA	TRBJ2-5	NA	TGTGCCAGCGTTCTCCGGACTGGAAGTCGAGAGACCCAGTACTTC	CASVLRTGSRETQYF
TRBV5-1	NA	TRBJ1-4	NA	TGCGCCAGCAGCCCTGGAGAGGGCGGCTCGGGGATGGGAAAACTGTTTTTT	CASSPGEGGSGMGKLFF
TRBV6-2/TRBV6-3	TRBD2	TRBJ2-1	NA	TGTGCCAGCAGTAACAGCGGGAGATCCTACAATGAGCAGTTCTTC	CASSNSGRSYNEQFF
TRBV6-5	NA	TRBJ2-7	NA	TGTGCCAGCACGGCAGGGTCCGGGTTCTACGAGCAGTACTTC	CASTAGSGFYEQYF
TRBV3-1/TRBV3-2	NA	TRBJ1-1	NA	TGTGCCAGCAGCCGGGGGACAGAAGCTTTCTTT	CASSRGTEAFF
TRBV11-2	NA	TRBJ2-5	NA	TGTGCCAGCAGCCCCTTCGCGGGGTACCAAGAGACCCAGTACTTC	CASSPFAGYQETQYF
TRBV6-1	TRBD1	TRBJ2-2	few	TGTGCCAGCAGTGAAGCCCCGACAGGGGGCTACGCGAACACCGGGGAGCTGTTTTTT	CASSEAPTGGYANTGELFF
TRBV5-1	TRBD2	TRBJ2-2	NA	TGCGCCAGCAGCTTTCTCGCGGGAGACACCGGGGAGCTGTTTTTT	CASSFLAGDTGELFF
TRBV5-1	NA	TRBJ1-2	NA	TGCGCCAGCAGCTTGGAGCTCCACGCCTATGGCTACACCTTC	CASSLELHAYGYTF
TRBV12-3/TRBV12-4	NA	TRBJ1-1	once	TGTGCCAGCAGAGGACAGCTAGAAGCTTTCTTT	CASRGQLEAFF
TRBV18	NA	TRBJ1-5	NA	TGTGCCAGCTCACCACGAATCGGCGGGGCCGAGCCCCAGCATTTT	CASSPRIGGAEPQHF